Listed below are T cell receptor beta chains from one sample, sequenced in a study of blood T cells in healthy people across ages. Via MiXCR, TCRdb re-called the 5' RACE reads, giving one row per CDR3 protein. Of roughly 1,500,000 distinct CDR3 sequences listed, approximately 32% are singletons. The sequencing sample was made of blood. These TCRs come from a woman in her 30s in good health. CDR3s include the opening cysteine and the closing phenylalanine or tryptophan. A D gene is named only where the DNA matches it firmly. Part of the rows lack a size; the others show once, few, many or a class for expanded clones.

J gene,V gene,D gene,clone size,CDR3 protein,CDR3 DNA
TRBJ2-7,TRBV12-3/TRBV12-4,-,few,CASTRAPRTPYYEQYF,TGTGCCAGCACCAGAGCCCCCCGGACCCCCTACTACGAGCAGTACTTC
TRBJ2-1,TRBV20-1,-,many,CSAQILENSYNEQFF,TGCAGTGCCCAAATACTAGAGAACTCCTACAATGAGCAGTTCTTC
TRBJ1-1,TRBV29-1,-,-,CSPVRGFGNTEAFF,TGCAGCCCGGTAAGGGGATTTGGGAACACTGAAGCTTTCTTT
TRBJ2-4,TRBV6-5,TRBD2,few,CASSFPTSGGVAKNIQYF,TGTGCCAGCAGTTTCCCGACTAGCGGGGGAGTAGCCAAAAACATTCAGTACTTC
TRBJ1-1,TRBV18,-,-,CASSPDMNTEAFF,TGTGCCAGCTCACCGGACATGAACACTGAAGCTTTCTTT
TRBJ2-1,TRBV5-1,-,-,CASSLDPTPYNEQFF,TGCGCCAGCAGCTTGGACCCGACGCCCTACAATGAGCAGTTCTTC
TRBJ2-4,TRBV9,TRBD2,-,CASSVAGMTGTSGRASKNIQYF,TGTGCCAGCAGCGTAGCAGGAATGACCGGGACTAGCGGGAGAGCGTCCAAAAACATTCAGTACTTC
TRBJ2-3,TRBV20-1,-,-,CSATQDAGFGTDTQYF,TGCAGTGCTACCCAAGACGCGGGGTTCGGCACAGATACGCAGTATTTT
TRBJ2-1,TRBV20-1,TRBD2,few,CSARVGTSGILEQFF,TGCAGTGCTAGAGTCGGGACTAGCGGGATTCTTGAGCAGTTCTTC
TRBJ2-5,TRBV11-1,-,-,CASSLPTDKQETQYF,TGTGCCAGCAGCTTACCAACGGACAAACAAGAGACCCAGTACTTC
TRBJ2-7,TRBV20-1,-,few,CSAPLAGPGEQYF,TGCAGTGCGCCGTTGGCGGGACCGGGAGAGCAGTACTTC
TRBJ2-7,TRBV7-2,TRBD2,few,CASNRAASGSYYEQYF,TGTGCCAGCAACCGCGCGGCTAGCGGGAGCTACTACGAGCAGTACTTC
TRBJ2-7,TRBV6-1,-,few,CASSPGHRDWGHEQYF,TGTGCCAGCTCGCCCGGGCACCGGGATTGGGGCCACGAGCAGTACTTC
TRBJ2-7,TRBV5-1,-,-,CASSLVQATYEQYF,TGCGCCAGCAGCTTGGTGCAGGCGACCTACGAGCAGTACTTC
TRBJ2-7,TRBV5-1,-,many,CASSLGSGYEQYF,TGTGCCAGCAGTTTAGGATCCGGATACGAGCAGTACTTC
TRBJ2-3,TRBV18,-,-,CASSPSGPSRSTDTQYF,TGTGCCAGCTCACCAAGCGGTCCTAGCCGCAGCACAGATACGCAGTATTTT
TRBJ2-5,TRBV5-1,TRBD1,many,CASSWGTGGETQYF,TGCGCCAGCAGCTGGGGGACAGGGGGAGAGACCCAGTACTTC
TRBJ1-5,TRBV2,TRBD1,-,CASSELGQGVNQPQHF,TGTGCCAGCAGTGAATTGGGCCAGGGGGTAAATCAGCCCCAGCATTTT
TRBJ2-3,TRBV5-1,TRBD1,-,CASSFAEDRGRPDTQYF,TGCGCCAGCAGCTTCGCCGAGGACAGGGGGCGCCCAGATACGCAGTATTTT
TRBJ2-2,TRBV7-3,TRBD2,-,CASSSLGGANTGELFF,TGTGCCAGCAGCTCCCTCGGGGGGGCGAACACCGGGGAGCTGTTTTTT
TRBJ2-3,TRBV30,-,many,CAWTQWGLMRSTDTQYF,TGTGCCTGGACCCAGTGGGGGCTTATGAGAAGCACAGATACGCAGTATTTT
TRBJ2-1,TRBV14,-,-,CASSQVAWGAHSYNEQFF,TGTGCCAGCAGCCAAGTGGCGTGGGGGGCCCACTCCTACAATGAGCAGTTCTTC
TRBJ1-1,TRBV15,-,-,CATSREAGQQAFF,TGTGCCACCAGCAGGGAGGCAGGGCAGCAAGCTTTCTTT
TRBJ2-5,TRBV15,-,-,CATSRGTEEEQYF,TGTGCCACCAGCAGAGGGACCGAGGAGGAGCAGTACTTC
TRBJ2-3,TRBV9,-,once,CASSVVSLDTQYF,TGTGCCAGCAGCGTAGTATCGCTGGATACGCAGTATTTT
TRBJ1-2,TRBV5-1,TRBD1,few,CASFQGAGPNGYTF,TGCGCCAGCTTCCAGGGGGCCGGACCTAATGGCTACACCTTC
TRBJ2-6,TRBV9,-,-,CASRAGSSGANVLTF,TGTGCCAGCAGAGCGGGTAGCTCTGGGGCCAACGTCCTGACTTTC
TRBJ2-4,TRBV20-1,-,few,CSARVPGGGEQYF,TGCAGTGCTAGAGTCCCAGGGGGGGGGGAGCAGTACTTC
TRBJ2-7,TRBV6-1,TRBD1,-,CASQGQGYEQYF,TGTGCCAGCCAAGGACAGGGGTACGAGCAGTACTTC
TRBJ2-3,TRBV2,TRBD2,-,CASVAGESTGTQYF,TGTGCCAGCGTTGCGGGGGAAAGCACAGGTACGCAGTATTTT
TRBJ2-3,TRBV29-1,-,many,CSVVASRPNSTDTQYF,TGCAGCGTTGTGGCTTCCAGGCCCAATAGCACAGATACGCAGTATTTT
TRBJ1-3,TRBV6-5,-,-,CASSYRVSGNTIYF,TGTGCCAGCAGTTACAGGGTCTCTGGAAACACCATATATTTT